One sample yielded the 5 T cell receptor beta chains listed below, sequenced in a study of T cells in Graves' hyperthyroidism and ophthalmopathy. TCR beta CDR3 regions were amplified from RNA. Initially, a first-round RT-PCR of the TCR CDR3 employed the HTBI primer set. TCRdb recomputed calls from the multiplex PCR reads with MiXCR, one row per CDR3 protein. The sample lists some 620,000 distinct CDR3 sequences; around 15% were seen once. Sequencing input: blood. These receptors all come from a woman under 40 with Graves' hyperthyroidism.

In this sample, this clonotype turned up a few times. V is TRBV11-3 and J is TRBJ1-4; D may be TRBD1 (5 bases). This CDR3 has 18 residues. Germline V gene data show CDR1 as SGHNT and CDR2 as YENEEA. V dropped 5 bases and J dropped 1 base, with 20 bases sitting between them. The CDR3, as DNA: TGTGCCAGCAGCAAGAACCCGGGACCCTACAGAACTAATGAAAAACTGTTTTTT. This encodes CASSKNPGPYRTNEKLFF.

The chain couples TRBV7-2 to TRBJ2-6; the match to TRBD2 covers 7 bases. The CDR3 is 19 amino acids. V dropped 0 bases and J dropped 0; count of bases not matched to a gene: 8. CDR1 and CDR2 from the germline V gene are SGHTA and FQGNSA. The CDR3 loop is CASSLALAGAISGANVLTF. The CDR3 DNA reads as TGTGCCAGCAGCTTAGCGCTTGCGGGAGCTATCTCTGGGGCCAACGTCCTGACTTTC.

The chain combines TRBV19 with TRBJ2-2, with 11 positions matching TRBD1. Germline assignment: CDR1 LNHDA and CDR2 SQIVND (reference sequence). V lost 0 bases to trimming and J lost 6 bases; unmatched junction nucleotides: 0. The CDR3 has 15 residues. DNA for the CDR3: TGTGCCAGTAGTATAGAGGGACAGGGGGCCGGGGAGCTGTTTTTT. As protein: CASSIEGQGAGELFF.

The rearrangement uses TRBV7-9 and TRBJ1-1, with D hard to call. V lost 5 bases to trimming and J lost 2 bases, with 12 bases between them. This CDR3 has 14 residues. CDR1 is SEHNR and CDR2 is FQNEAQ in the germline V gene (reference sequence). CDR3 region: CASSMGFDNTEAFF. Here the CDR3 DNA reads TGTGCCAGCAGCATGGGGTTTGACAACACTGAAGCTTTCTTT.

This clonotype was counted at least ten times. The rearrangement joins TRBV28 to TRBJ2-7; the D is unclear. The germline CDR1 and CDR2 sequences are MDHEN and SYDVKM. This CDR3 has 12 residues. Deletions cut 3 bases from V and 7 bases from J, with 10 bases between. The CDR3 loop reads CASSLVPREQYF. The CDR3 DNA sequence: TGTGCCAGCAGTTTGGTCCCTAGGGAGCAGTACTTC.